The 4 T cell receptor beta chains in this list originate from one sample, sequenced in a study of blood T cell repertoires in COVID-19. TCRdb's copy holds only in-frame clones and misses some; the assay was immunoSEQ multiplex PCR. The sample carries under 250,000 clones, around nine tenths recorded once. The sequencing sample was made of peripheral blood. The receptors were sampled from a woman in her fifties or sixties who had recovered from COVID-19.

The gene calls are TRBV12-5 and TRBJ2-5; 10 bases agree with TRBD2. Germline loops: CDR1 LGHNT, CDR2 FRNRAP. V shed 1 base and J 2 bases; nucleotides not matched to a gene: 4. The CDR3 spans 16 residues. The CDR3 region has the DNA TGTGCTAGTGGTTTGGGGGCTAGCGGGGGACAAGAGACCCAGTACTTC. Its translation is CASGLGASGGQETQYF.

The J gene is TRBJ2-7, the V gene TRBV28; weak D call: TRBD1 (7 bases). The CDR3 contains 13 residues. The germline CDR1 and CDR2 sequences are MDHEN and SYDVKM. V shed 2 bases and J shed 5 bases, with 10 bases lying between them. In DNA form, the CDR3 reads TGTGCCAGCAGTTTAACCAGGGGGGACGAGCAGTACTTC. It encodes CASSLTRGDEQYF.

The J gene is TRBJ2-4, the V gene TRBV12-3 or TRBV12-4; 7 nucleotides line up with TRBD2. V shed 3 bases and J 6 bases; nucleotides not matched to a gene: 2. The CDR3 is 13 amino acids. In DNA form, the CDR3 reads TGTGCCAGCAGTTTCGGGGAGGGAAACATTCAGTACTTC. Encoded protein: CASSFGEGNIQYF.

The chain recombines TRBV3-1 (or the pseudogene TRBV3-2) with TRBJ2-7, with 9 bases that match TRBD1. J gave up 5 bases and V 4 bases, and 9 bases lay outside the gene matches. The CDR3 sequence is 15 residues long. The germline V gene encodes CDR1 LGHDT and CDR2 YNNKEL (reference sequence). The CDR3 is CASSPRDRAFDEQYF. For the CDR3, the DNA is TGTGCCAGCAGCCCCCGGGACAGGGCTTTTGACGAGCAGTACTTC.